Shown below are 29 T cell receptor beta chains from a single sample sequenced in a study of glioma-infiltrating T cells. TCR alpha and beta CDR3 regions were amplified from RNA using iRepertoire nested multiplex PCR. Via MiXCR, TCRdb re-called the multiplex PCR reads, giving one row per CDR3 protein. The sample lists some 190,000 distinct CDR3 sequences, 30% to 40% occurring once. Material for sequencing was glioma tissue, nonneoplastic brain tissue, or PBMCs (not recorded which). The source is a human donor with low-grade glioma or glioblastoma, undergoing nonglioma brain surgery, or in good health (not recorded which).

This clonotype was seen only a few times. The germline gene is not matched at one end of the junction; a read error may be the cause. The V gene is TRBV6-5, the J gene TRBJ2-7; no firm D call. This CDR3 spans 14 amino acids. Germline V CDR1 and CDR2: MNHEY, SVGAGI. In DNA, the CDR3 is TGTGCCAGCAGTTACTCTGAGACAAACTACGAGCAGCACTTC. Translated, it gives CASSYSETNYEQHF.

With respect to this clonotype: A much more abundant neighbour one base away suggests this may be a read error. The CDR3 loop is CATSREIRDSHGYAF. In nucleotides, the CDR3 is TGTGCCACCAGCAGAGAAATCCGGGACAGTCATGGCTACGCCTTC. The V call is TRBV15, the J call TRBJ1-2; 7 positions match TRBD1. The CDR3 loop spans 15 amino acids. CDR1 is LNHNV, CDR2 YYDKDF, per germline (reference sequence).

The rearrangement uses TRBV4-2 and TRBJ2-7, with D uncertain. Germline V lookup: CDR1 LGHNA, CDR2 YNFKEQ. The CDR3 runs 11 residues. The germline V and J ends were trimmed by 0 bases and 7 bases, with 4 bases remaining between them. The chain's CDR3 is CASSQDTEQYF. CDR3 sequence (DNA): TGTGCCAGCAGCCAAGATACGGAGCAGTACTTC.

This clonotype was counted at least ten times. This chain links TRBV27 with TRBJ2-1, with 7 bases fitting TRBD1. The V segment lost 5 bases and the J segment 8 bases; nucleotides outside the gene matches: 3. CDR1 MNHEY and CDR2 SMNVEV come from the germline V gene (reference sequence). The CDR3 loop spans 12 amino acids. In nucleotides, the CDR3 is TGTGCCAGCAGTACAGGGGTCGATGAGCAGTTCTTC. Protein: CASSTGVDEQFF.

This clonotype has just a few counts. The V call is TRBV7-8, the J call TRBJ1-1, with TRBD1 matching over 10 bases. The CDR3 covers 15 residues. Germline-derived CDR1 and CDR2 are SGHVS and FQNEAQ. V dropped 5 bases and J dropped 1; count of bases not matched to a gene: 4. The chain's CDR3 is CASSLDRGANTEAFF. In DNA, the CDR3 is TGTGCCAGCAGCCTGGACAGGGGGGCGAACACTGAAGCTTTCTTT. Based on the CDR3 plus reference TRBV7-8 and TRBJ1-1, the full variable domain is GAGVSQSPRYKVAKRGQDVALRCDPISGHVSLFWYQQALGQGPEFLTYFQNEAQLDKSGLPSDRFFAERPEGSVSTLKIQRTQQEDSAVYLCASSLDRGANTEAFFGQGTRLTVV.

Many counts were recorded for this clonotype. CDR3 nucleotide sequence: TGTGCCAGCAGTGAAGACCGGGGGGACCAAGAGACCCAGTACTTC. Translated: CASSEDRGDQETQYF. The gene calls are TRBV6-1 and TRBJ2-5, with TRBD2 identical over 7 bases. Germline values: CDR1 MNHNS, CDR2 SASEGT. V lost 1 base, J lost 0 bases, and 2 bases stayed unmatched. This CDR3 spans 15 amino acids.

This clonotype was recorded only once. Compared with germline, one end of the junction differs, possibly owing to a read error. This chain uses TRBV20-1 with TRBJ1-5; D is uncertain. CDR3 length: 15 amino acids. In germline, CDR1 is DFQATT, CDR2 SNEGSKA (reference sequence). The DNA of the CDR3 is TGCATTGCTAGAGATTGGCACGGGAGCAATCAGCCCCAGCATTTT. It codes for CIARDWHGSNQPQHF.

Comments on this clonotype: One junction end disagrees with the germline gene, perhaps due to a read error. The gene calls are TRBV20-1 and TRBJ1-1, with 7 bases that match TRBD1. The CDR3 extends over 14 amino acids. Germline CDR1 reads DFQATT; CDR2 reads SNEGSKA (reference sequence). CDR3 nucleotides: TGCAGTACTAGGCCGTCGACAGGGATCACTGAAGCTTTCTTT. Its translation: CSTRPSTGITEAFF.

In its sample, this clonotype was seen many times. J is TRBJ2-3 and V is TRBV12-3 or TRBV12-4; 11 bases match TRBD2. V shed 3 bases and J 5 bases; nucleotides not matched to a gene: 4. This CDR3 contains 15 residues. The CDR3 sequence: CASSFSGRGGDTQYF. The CDR3 DNA reads TGTGCCAGCAGTTTTAGCGGGAGGGGGGGAGATACGCAGTATTTT.

This clonotype showed up many times. The V call is TRBV20-1, the J call TRBJ2-3, with a possible D match to TRBD1 (5 bases). The germline CDR1 and CDR2 sequences are DFQATT and SNEGSKA (reference sequence). Trimming left V 3 bases short and J 2 bases short, with 18 bases between. This CDR3 region has 16 residues. The CDR3 nucleotides are TGCAGTGCTAGGGCGAGAGAGCGACAGTTCACAGATACGCAGTATTTT. Its protein product is CSARARERQFTDTQYF.

J is TRBJ2-7 and V is TRBV12-3 or TRBV12-4; 7 bases map to TRBD2. Trimming removed 3 bases from V and 6 bases from J; junction bases left unmatched: 11. The CDR3 extends over 15 amino acids. Written as DNA, the CDR3 is TGTGCCAGCAGTTTGGGCCCCAGCGGGAATTCCGAGCAGTACTTC. As protein: CASSLGPSGNSEQYF.

The V call is TRBV7-9, the J call TRBJ1-6, with D hard to call. Between the trimmed V and J ends, which lost 2 bases and 7 bases, there was a span of 9 bases. The CDR3 length is 14 residues. Germline V CDR1 and CDR2: SEHNR, FQNEAQ (reference sequence). CDR3 sequence (DNA): TGTGCCAGCAGCTTAAGGACGGGCAATTCACCCCTCCACTTT. Translating gives CASSLRTGNSPLHF.

Comments on this clonotype: One junction end does not reproduce the germline sequence, and a read error may be involved. The CDR3 reads CASSSASQGVGETKYF. For the CDR3, the DNA is TGTGCCAGCAGCTCAGCAAGTCAGGGGGTGGGAGAGACCAAGTACTTC. The chain carries TRBV7-2 and TRBJ2-5; 7 nucleotides line up with TRBD1. The CDR3 loop spans 16 amino acids. Germline CDR1 and CDR2: SGHTA and FQGNSA.

This clonotype was detected ten times or more. The J gene is TRBJ1-3, the V gene TRBV29-1, with D uncertain. The CDR3 contains 13 residues. V was clipped by 5 bases and J by 0 bases, with 8 bases between them. In germline, CDR1 is SQVTM, CDR2 ANQGSEA. The CDR3 spells CSVRSSSGNTIYF. The CDR3, as DNA: TGCAGCGTTCGCTCGAGCTCTGGAAACACCATATATTTT. The full variable domain, with the rest looked up from reference TRBV29-1 and TRBJ1-3, is SAVISQKPSRDICQRGTSLTIQCQVDSQVTMMFWYRQQPGQSLTLIATANQGSEATYESGFVIDKFPISRPNLTFSTLTVSNMSPEDSSIYLCSVRSSSGNTIYFGEGSWLTVV.

This clonotype was counted at least ten times. This sequence joins TRBV15 and TRBJ2-7, with 14 bases identical to TRBD2. This CDR3 contains 18 residues. Germline trimming cut 1 base from V and 4 bases from J; bases unmatched to any gene: 9. Germline CDR1 and CDR2: LNHNV and YYDKDF (reference sequence). The CDR3 loop reads CATSRGPGLAGEGYEQYF. The CDR3 DNA reads as TGTGCCACCAGCAGAGGACCGGGACTAGCGGGAGAGGGGTACGAGCAGTACTTC.

The count of this clonotype is one. This may arise from a read error, as a much more abundant clone is one base away. The rearrangement links TRBV28 to TRBJ2-1; weak D call: TRBD2 (6 bases). The V gene's germline CDR1 is MDHEN and CDR2 SYDVKM. Trimming took off 5 bases at V and 5 bases at J, with 19 bases between the two ends. The CDR3 totals 16 residues. The CDR3 loop reads CASSNRGTGDDNEQFF. The CDR3 DNA reads TGTGCCAGCAGTAACCGGGGGACGGGCGACGACAATGAGCAGTTCTTC.

The rearrangement links TRBV7-9 to TRBJ2-5; D is unresolved. In germline, CDR1 is SEHNR, CDR2 FQNEAQ (reference sequence). Trimming left V 5 bases short and J 4 bases short, with 14 bases between. CDR3 length: 14 amino acids. The CDR3 region is CASSLLPAGETQYF. For the CDR3, the DNA is TGTGCCAGCAGCCTTCTGCCTGCCGGAGAGACCCAGTACTTC.

Worth noting for this clonotype: This may be a read error: a much more frequent sequence differs by one nucleotide. The chain couples TRBV3-1 to TRBJ2-7; unclear D gene. V was cut by 6 bases and J by 5 bases, with 11 bases left in between. Germline-derived CDR1 and CDR2 are LGHDT and YNNKEL (reference sequence). The CDR3 runs to 12 residues. The CDR3 is CASSMKGNEQYF. In DNA form, the CDR3 reads TGTGCCAGCAGTATGAAAGGGAACGAGCAGTACTTC.

The chain employs TRBV30 and TRBJ2-3; no clear D. Trimming left V 4 bases short and J 6 bases short, with 11 bases between. This CDR3 comprises 12 residues. Germline V gene data show CDR1 as GTSNPN and CDR2 as SVGIG (reference sequence). This chain's CDR3 is CAWTENRDTQYF. The CDR3 nucleotides are TGTGCCTGGACGGAGAATCGGGATACGCAGTATTTT.

This clonotype was counted a few times. The chain joins TRBV5-6 to TRBJ2-1; D gene unclear. The germline gives CDR1 SGHDT, CDR2 YYEEEE. The V end was cut by 1 base, the J end by 10 bases, with 6 bases between. The CDR3 spans 11 residues. The CDR3 region is CASSLYSEQFF. The CDR3 DNA reads as TGTGCCAGCAGCTTGTACTCAGAGCAGTTCTTC.

In regard to this clonotype: Compared with germline, one end of the junction differs, possibly owing to a read error. The chain joins TRBV11-1 to TRBJ1-5; D not resolved. Germline CDR1 SGHAT, CDR2 FQDESV (reference sequence). CDR3 length: 18 amino acids. The CDR3: CASLLPGTTLPSSQPQHF. CDR3 nucleotides: TGTGCCAGCCTTCTTCCGGGAACGACACTCCCGAGCAGTCAGCCCCAGCATTTT.

In this sample, this clonotype turned up many times. A clone one base away is much larger, so this may be a read error. J is TRBJ2-5 and V is TRBV20-1, with a weak D call TRBD1 (6 bases). The length of the CDR3 is 13 residues. V was trimmed by 6 bases and J by 0 bases, leaving 11 bases between them. Germline CDR1 is DFQATT and CDR2 is SNEGSKA (reference sequence). DNA of the CDR3: TGCAGTGCCTCGACAGGCCACCAAGAGACCCAGTACTTC. Its translation: CSASTGHQETQYF.

This clonotype was counted at least ten times. V gene TRBV11-2 combines with J gene TRBJ2-3, with D unresolved. The V end lost 3 bases, the J end lost 6 bases, and 13 bases lay between the germline ends. Germline-derived CDR1 and CDR2 are SGHAT and FQNNGV. The CDR3 loop spans 14 amino acids. This CDR3 reads CASSLWFIGDTQYF. The CDR3 nucleotides read TGTGCCAGCAGCTTGTGGTTTATCGGGGATACGCAGTATTTT. The full variable domain, with the rest looked up from reference TRBV11-2 and TRBJ2-3, is EAGVAQSPRYKIIEKRQSVAFWCNPISGHATLYWYQQILGQGPKLLIQFQNNGVVDDSQLPKDRFSAERLKGVDSTLKIQPAKLEDSAVYLCASSLWFIGDTQYFGPGTRLTVL.

Notes on this clonotype: A much larger clone is a single base away; this may be a read error. This chain links TRBV29-1 with TRBJ1-2; D remains unclear. Germline CDR1 reads SQVTM; CDR2 reads ANQGSEA. The V and J ends lost 6 bases and 6 bases respectively, with 17 bases between them. There are 13 residues in the CDR3. The CDR3 region is CSVGGPPLDGYTF. CDR3 nucleotide sequence: TGCAGCGTCGGCGGCCCTCCCCTTGATGGCTACACCTTC.

This clonotype was recorded many times. The chain couples TRBV27 to TRBJ2-7, with TRBD2 matching 10 bases. The germline CDR1 and CDR2 sequences are MNHEY and SMNVEV (reference sequence). This CDR3 has 14 amino acids. The V gene end was trimmed by 6 bases and the J gene end by 3 bases; junction bases not matched to a gene: 5. CDR3 loop: CASRRAGGGYEQYF. CDR3 nucleotide sequence: TGTGCCAGCAGAAGAGCGGGAGGGGGCTACGAGCAGTACTTC.

This clonotype showed up many times. V gene TRBV20-1 combines with J gene TRBJ2-3; 9 nucleotides agree with TRBD2. V dropped 6 bases and J dropped 4; count of bases not matched to a gene: 5. The V gene's germline CDR1 is DFQATT and CDR2 SNEGSKA (reference sequence). The CDR3 consists of 13 residues. The DNA for the CDR3 is TGCAGTGCCCTTAGCGGGAGAGCAGATACGCAGTATTTT. This translates into CSALSGRADTQYF.

This clonotype was recorded once. A much larger clone lies one base from this, so it may be a read error. The rearrangement joins TRBV29-1 to TRBJ1-1; TRBD1 matches 7 bases. The junction had 8 bases not matched to a gene; V was cut back by 1 base and J by 3 bases. In germline, CDR1 is SQVTM, CDR2 ANQGSEA. CDR3 length: 15 residues. In nucleotides, the CDR3 is TGCAGCGTTGAAGGGATAGGGGGCGCGTACACTGAAGCTTTCTTT. Amino acids: CSVEGIGGAYTEAFF.

V and J are TRBV9 and TRBJ2-7; D is possibly TRBD1 or TRBD2 (5 bases each). Trimming removed 0 bases from V and 4 bases from J, with 14 bases in between. This CDR3 is built from 15 residues. Germline V gene data show CDR1 as SGDLS and CDR2 as YYNGEE. The CDR3 DNA reads as TGTGCCAGCAGCGTAGACCCGGGCAGGGAGTACGAGCAGTACTTC. As protein: CASSVDPGREYEQYF.

This clonotype showed up many times. The chain uses TRBV6-2 or TRBV6-3 and TRBJ2-7; 7 nucleotides align to TRBD1. V lost 5 bases and J lost 3; bases outside the gene matches: 10. CDR3 size: 15 residues. Germline V gene data show CDR1 as MNHEY and CDR2 as SVGEGT. CDR3 sequence reads: CASSQTGTALYEQYF. The CDR3 DNA follows: TGTGCCAGCAGTCAGACCGGGACAGCCCTCTACGAGCAGTACTTC.